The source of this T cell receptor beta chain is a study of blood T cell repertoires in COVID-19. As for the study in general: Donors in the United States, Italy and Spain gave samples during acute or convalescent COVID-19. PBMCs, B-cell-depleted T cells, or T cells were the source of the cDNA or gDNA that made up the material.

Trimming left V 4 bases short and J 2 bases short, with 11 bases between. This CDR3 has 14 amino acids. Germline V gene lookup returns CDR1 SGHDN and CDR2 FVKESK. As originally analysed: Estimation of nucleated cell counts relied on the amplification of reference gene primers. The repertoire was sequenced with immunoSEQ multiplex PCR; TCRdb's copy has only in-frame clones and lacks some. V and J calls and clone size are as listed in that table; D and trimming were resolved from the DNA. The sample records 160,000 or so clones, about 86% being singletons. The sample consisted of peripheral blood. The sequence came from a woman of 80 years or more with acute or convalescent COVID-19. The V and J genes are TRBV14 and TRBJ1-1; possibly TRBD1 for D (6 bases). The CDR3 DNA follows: TGTGCCAGCAGCCTAACCAGGGGAAACACTGAAGCTTTCTTT. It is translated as CASSLTRGNTEAFF.